This T cell receptor beta chain emerged from a study of OX40 agonist ivuxolimab in advanced cancers. From germline, CDR1 is SGHRS and CDR2 YFSETQ. The CDR3 loop spans 14 amino acids. The V segment lost 2 bases and the J segment 5 bases; nucleotides outside the gene matches: 4. Autoimmune disease history or systemic immunosuppression barred patients. This table comes from immunoSEQ multiplex PCR, and its TCRdb copy is limited to in-frame clones, with some not included. The sample lists 30,000 to 40,000 clones; about four fifths were seen once. The rearrangement uses TRBV5-1 and TRBJ1-1, with 9 bases that match TRBD1. The TCR originated in an adult with an advanced solid tumor such as melanoma, head and neck, liver or kidney cancer. The source was CD4+ or CD8+ T cells sorted from blood, collected in a trial of the OX40 agonist ivuxolimab. DNA of the CDR3: TGCGCCAGCAGCTTTCGACAGGGGGATACTGAAGCTTTCTTT. This codes for CASSFRQGDTEAFF.